This T cell receptor (beta chain) originates from a study of Ad26.COV2.S vaccination and SARS-CoV-2 variants. Study as a whole: Donor got 5x10^10 or 1x10^11 viral particles of Ad26.COV2.S.

This CDR3 is built from 16 residues. V shed 4 bases and J 10 bases; nucleotides not matched to a gene: 12. Germline V gene data show CDR1 as LGHDT and CDR2 as YNNKEL (reference sequence). Specified treatment: about 20 received Ad26.COV2.S at low or high dose, single or two shots; five or six received placebo; per-sample allocation not given. Sample collection was performed on day 63 after the first vaccine or placebo injection. Measured with immunoSEQ multiplex PCR; TCRdb has only the in-frame clones, and not every one. The repertoire consists of 300,000 to 400,000 clones, with 86% occurring once and the leading ten covering roughly 2.1%.

The sample in question was peripheral blood, obtained in a trial of Ad26.COV2.S vaccine versus placebo. This clonotype was obtained from a person between 18 and 60 years old who received the Ad26.COV2.S COVID-19 vaccine or a placebo. V gene TRBV3-1 (or the pseudogene TRBV3-2) combines with J gene TRBJ1-3; 11 positions agree with TRBD1. In DNA, the CDR3 is TGTGCCAGCAGCCTGGCGTGGGGACAGGGGGTAGTAACCATATATTTT. Translated: CASSLAWGQGVVTIYF.